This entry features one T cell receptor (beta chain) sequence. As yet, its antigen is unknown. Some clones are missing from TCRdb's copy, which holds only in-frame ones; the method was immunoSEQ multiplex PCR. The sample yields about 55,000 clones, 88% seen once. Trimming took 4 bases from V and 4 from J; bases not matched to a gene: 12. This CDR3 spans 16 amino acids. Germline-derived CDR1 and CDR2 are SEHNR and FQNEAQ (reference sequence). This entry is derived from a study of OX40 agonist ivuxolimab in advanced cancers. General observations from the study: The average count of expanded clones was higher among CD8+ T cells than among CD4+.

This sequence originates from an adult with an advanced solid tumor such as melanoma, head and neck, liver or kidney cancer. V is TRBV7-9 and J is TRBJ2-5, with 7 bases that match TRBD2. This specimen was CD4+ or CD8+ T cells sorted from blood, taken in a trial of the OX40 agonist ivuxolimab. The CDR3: CASSSAVGGVRETQYF. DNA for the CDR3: TGTGCCAGCAGCTCCGCGGTGGGAGGGGTGAGAGAGACCCAGTACTTC.